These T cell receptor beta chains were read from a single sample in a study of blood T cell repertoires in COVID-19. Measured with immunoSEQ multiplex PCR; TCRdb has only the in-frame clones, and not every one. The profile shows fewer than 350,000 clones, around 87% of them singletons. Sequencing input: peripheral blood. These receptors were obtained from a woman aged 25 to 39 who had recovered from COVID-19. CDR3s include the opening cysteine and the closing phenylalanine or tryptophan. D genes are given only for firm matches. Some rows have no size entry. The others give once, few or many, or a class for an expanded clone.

CDR3 protein: CASTNKKTAYSGANVLTF
CDR3 DNA: TGTGCCAGCACCAATAAGAAGACAGCCTACTCTGGGGCCAACGTCCTGACTTTC
clone size: .
D gene: .
V gene: TRBV3-1/TRBV3-2
J gene: TRBJ2-6

CDR3 protein: CASSDPGGRVTGANVLTF
CDR3 DNA: TGTGCCAGCAGTGACCCCGGGGGGCGCGTTACTGGGGCCAACGTCCTGACTTTC
clone size: .
D gene: .
V gene: TRBV6-1
J gene: TRBJ2-6

CDR3 protein: CASSSLWTGKEQYF
CDR3 DNA: TGTGCCAGCAGTTCCCTCTGGACAGGGAAAGAGCAGTACTTC
clone size: .
D gene: TRBD1
V gene: TRBV6-2/TRBV6-3
J gene: TRBJ2-7

CDR3 protein: CASSLAMRQTENSPLHF
CDR3 DNA: TGTGCCAGCAGCTTGGCCATGAGACAGACTGAGAATTCACCCCTCCACTTT
clone size: few
D gene: .
V gene: TRBV5-5
J gene: TRBJ1-6

CDR3 protein: CATSRAPVYEQYF
CDR3 DNA: TGTGCCACCAGCAGAGCCCCTGTCTACGAGCAGTACTTC
clone size: .
D gene: .
V gene: TRBV15
J gene: TRBJ2-7

CDR3 protein: CASSLEVGLWGGGEQYF
CDR3 DNA: TGCGCCAGCAGCTTGGAGGTCGGGCTTTGGGGCGGGGGCGAGCAGTACTTC
clone size: once
D gene: TRBD2
V gene: TRBV5-1
J gene: TRBJ2-7

CDR3 protein: CASSQEESGITEAFF
CDR3 DNA: TGCGCCAGCAGCCAAGAGGAGTCGGGGATCACTGAAGCTTTCTTT
clone size: .
D gene: .
V gene: TRBV4-1
J gene: TRBJ1-1

CDR3 protein: CASLPQGPADTQYF
CDR3 DNA: TGTGCCAGTTTGCCCCAGGGCCCGGCAGATACGCAGTATTTT
clone size: .
D gene: .
V gene: TRBV6-6
J gene: TRBJ2-3

CDR3 protein: CASSLARSGNTIYF
CDR3 DNA: TGCGCCAGCAGCTTGGCCCGCTCTGGAAACACCATATATTTT
clone size: .
D gene: .
V gene: TRBV5-1
J gene: TRBJ1-3

CDR3 protein: CASSLIGRAPETQYF
CDR3 DNA: TGTGCCAGCAGCTTAATCGGGAGGGCCCCGGAGACCCAGTACTTC
clone size: .
D gene: TRBD2
V gene: TRBV7-2
J gene: TRBJ2-5

CDR3 protein: CASSPPLGSGGLNEQFF
CDR3 DNA: TGTGCCAGCAGCCCTCCTTTGGGTAGCGGGGGACTCAATGAGCAGTTCTTC
clone size: .
D gene: TRBD2
V gene: TRBV3-1/TRBV3-2
J gene: TRBJ2-1

CDR3 protein: CASSFLGVGQGREYGYTF
CDR3 DNA: TGTGCCAGCAGTTTTTTAGGGGTCGGACAGGGGAGGGAGTATGGCTACACCTTC
clone size: .
D gene: TRBD1
V gene: TRBV28
J gene: TRBJ1-2

CDR3 protein: CASSPGTSGDGQYF
CDR3 DNA: TGTGCCAGCAGCCCCGGGACTAGCGGGGACGGGCAGTACTTC
clone size: .
D gene: TRBD2
V gene: TRBV4-2
J gene: TRBJ2-7

CDR3 protein: CSVVRSGGAETQYF
CDR3 DNA: TGCAGCGTTGTACGGAGCGGGGGGGCAGAGACCCAGTACTTC
clone size: .
D gene: TRBD2
V gene: TRBV29-1
J gene: TRBJ2-5

CDR3 protein: CASSLDTTGEYGYTF
CDR3 DNA: TGTGCCAGCAGCTTAGATACTACAGGAGAGTATGGCTACACCTTC
clone size: .
D gene: .
V gene: TRBV5-6
J gene: TRBJ1-2

CDR3 protein: CASSLRGSLSYEQYF
CDR3 DNA: TGTGCCAGCAGTTTACGAGGGTCTCTCTCCTACGAGCAGTACTTC
clone size: .
D gene: .
V gene: TRBV28
J gene: TRBJ2-7

CDR3 protein: CASSEPGRETQYF
CDR3 DNA: TGTGCCAGCAGTGAACCGGGAAGAGAGACCCAGTACTTC
clone size: .
D gene: .
V gene: TRBV6-1
J gene: TRBJ2-5

CDR3 protein: CASSGRGQDTQYF
CDR3 DNA: TGTGCCAGCAGTGGCAGGGGGCAAGATACGCAGTATTTT
clone size: .
D gene: TRBD1
V gene: TRBV6-2/TRBV6-3
J gene: TRBJ2-3

CDR3 protein: CASSMWDRATNEKLFF
CDR3 DNA: TGTGCCAGTAGTATGTGGGACAGGGCAACTAATGAAAAACTGTTTTTT
clone size: .
D gene: TRBD1
V gene: TRBV19
J gene: TRBJ1-4

CDR3 protein: CASSLGGQVTYEQYF
CDR3 DNA: TGTGCCAGCAGCCTAGGCGGACAGGTCACCTACGAGCAGTACTTC
clone size: .
D gene: TRBD1
V gene: TRBV6-2/TRBV6-3
J gene: TRBJ2-7

CDR3 protein: CASSPGTSGRETQYF
CDR3 DNA: TGTGCCAGCAGCCCGGGGACTAGCGGACGAGAGACCCAGTACTTC
clone size: .
D gene: TRBD2
V gene: TRBV7-9
J gene: TRBJ2-5

CDR3 protein: CASRFPGTVNSPLHF
CDR3 DNA: TGTGCCAGCAGGTTCCCTGGGACAGTTAATTCACCCCTCCACTTT
clone size: .
D gene: TRBD1
V gene: TRBV2
J gene: TRBJ1-6

CDR3 protein: CASALGSSYNEQFF
CDR3 DNA: TGTGCCAGCGCCTTGGGGAGCTCCTACAATGAGCAGTTCTTC
clone size: .
D gene: .
V gene: TRBV7-9
J gene: TRBJ2-1

CDR3 protein: CASSSGNQPQHF
CDR3 DNA: TGTGCCAGCAGTTCAGGCAATCAGCCCCAGCATTTT
clone size: few
D gene: .
V gene: TRBV6-2/TRBV6-3
J gene: TRBJ1-5

CDR3 protein: CASSIMAGDGYTF
CDR3 DNA: TGTGCCAGTAGTATTATGGCGGGCGATGGCTACACCTTC
clone size: .
D gene: .
V gene: TRBV19
J gene: TRBJ1-2

CDR3 protein: CASSDGTSGSSYEQYF
CDR3 DNA: TGTGCCAGCAGTGACGGGACTAGCGGGAGCTCCTACGAGCAGTACTTC
clone size: once
D gene: TRBD2
V gene: TRBV6-1
J gene: TRBJ2-7

CDR3 protein: CASSLTLAGLQYF
CDR3 DNA: TGTGCCAGCAGTCTCACCCTAGCAGGCCTGCAGTATTTT
clone size: .
D gene: .
V gene: TRBV6-5
J gene: TRBJ2-3

CDR3 protein: CASSPRWTGPMNTEAFF
CDR3 DNA: TGTGCCAGCAGCCCTCGCTGGACAGGGCCCATGAACACTGAAGCTTTCTTT
clone size: many
D gene: TRBD1
V gene: TRBV3-1/TRBV3-2
J gene: TRBJ1-1

CDR3 protein: CASSPSAGRSYNEQFF
CDR3 DNA: TGTGCCAGCTCACCTTCGGCGGGACGCTCCTACAATGAGCAGTTCTTC
clone size: .
D gene: .
V gene: TRBV18
J gene: TRBJ2-1

CDR3 protein: CASSSVAGLELFF
CDR3 DNA: TGCGCCAGCAGCTCCGTTGCGGGCCTAGAGCTGTTTTTT
clone size: once
D gene: .
V gene: TRBV5-1
J gene: TRBJ2-2

CDR3 protein: CASSFGTWPGEQYF
CDR3 DNA: TGTGCCAGCAGCTTCGGGACATGGCCTGGGGAGCAGTACTTC
clone size: few
D gene: .
V gene: TRBV7-2
J gene: TRBJ2-7

CDR3 protein: CASRRSWVGDEQYF
CDR3 DNA: TGTGCCAGCAGGAGGTCTTGGGTCGGAGACGAGCAGTACTTC
clone size: once
D gene: .
V gene: TRBV7-2
J gene: TRBJ2-7